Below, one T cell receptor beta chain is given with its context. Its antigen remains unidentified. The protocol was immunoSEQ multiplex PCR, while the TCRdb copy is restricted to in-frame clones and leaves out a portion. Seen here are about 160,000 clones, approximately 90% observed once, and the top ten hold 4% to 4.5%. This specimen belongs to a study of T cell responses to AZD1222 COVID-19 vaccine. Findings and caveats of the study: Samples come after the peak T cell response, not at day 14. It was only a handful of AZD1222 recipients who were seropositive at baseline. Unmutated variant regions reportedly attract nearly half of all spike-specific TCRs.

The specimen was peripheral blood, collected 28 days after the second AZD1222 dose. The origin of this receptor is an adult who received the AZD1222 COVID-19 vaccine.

CDR3 residues: CASSLGQFGDSPLHF. In nucleotides, the CDR3 is TGTGCCAGCAGCTTGGGGCAATTCGGTGATTCACCCCTCCACTTT. The rearrangement links TRBV5-6 to TRBJ1-6; D gene ambiguous. This CDR3 region has 15 residues. In germline, CDR1 is SGHDT, CDR2 YYEEEE. With 0 bases removed from V and 8 bases from J, the gap between germline ends came to 12 bases.